This TCR beta chain was documented in a study of blood T cell repertoires in COVID-19. Whole-study context: The cDNA or gDNA used as material had been derived from T cells, B-cell-depleted T cells, or PBMCs.

Trimming removed 1 base at V and 6 bases at J, with 12 bases between. The CDR3 totals 14 residues. Germline CDR1 is LGHDT and CDR2 is YNNKEL (reference sequence). Cohort allocation depended upon clinical history that participants reported. The study counted Cohort 3 donors as recovered given two negative PCRs, clearance, or symptom resolution. This table comes from immunoSEQ multiplex PCR, and its TCRdb copy is limited to in-frame clones, with some not included. The sample lists around 150,000 clones; 82% were seen once. The sample consisted of PBMCs or T cells enriched from blood (not recorded which). The rearrangement joins TRBV3-1 (or the pseudogene TRBV3-2) to TRBJ1-1; D gene uncertain. The sequence was obtained from a man aged 50-59 years who had recovered from COVID-19. CDR3: CASSQVSGYAEAFF. In nucleotides, the CDR3 is TGTGCCAGCAGCCAAGTTAGCGGGTACGCTGAAGCTTTCTTT.